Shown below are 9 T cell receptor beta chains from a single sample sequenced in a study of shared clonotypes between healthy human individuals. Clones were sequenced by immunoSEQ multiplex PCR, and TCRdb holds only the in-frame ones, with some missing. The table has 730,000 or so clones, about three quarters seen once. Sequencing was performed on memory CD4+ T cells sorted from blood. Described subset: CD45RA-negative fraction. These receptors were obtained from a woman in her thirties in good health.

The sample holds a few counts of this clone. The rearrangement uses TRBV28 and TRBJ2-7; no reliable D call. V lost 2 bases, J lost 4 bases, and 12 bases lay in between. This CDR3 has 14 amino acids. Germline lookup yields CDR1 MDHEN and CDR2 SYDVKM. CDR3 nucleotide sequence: TGTGCCAGCAGTTTACCCGACCCACAATACGAGCAGTACTTC. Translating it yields CASSLPDPQYEQYF.

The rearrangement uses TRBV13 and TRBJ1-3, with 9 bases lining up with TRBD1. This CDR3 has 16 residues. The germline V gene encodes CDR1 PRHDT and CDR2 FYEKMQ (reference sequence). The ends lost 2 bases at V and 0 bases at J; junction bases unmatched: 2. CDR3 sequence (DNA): TGTGCCAGCAGCTTAACGACAGGGGGCTCTGGAAACACCATATATTTT. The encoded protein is CASSLTTGGSGNTIYF.

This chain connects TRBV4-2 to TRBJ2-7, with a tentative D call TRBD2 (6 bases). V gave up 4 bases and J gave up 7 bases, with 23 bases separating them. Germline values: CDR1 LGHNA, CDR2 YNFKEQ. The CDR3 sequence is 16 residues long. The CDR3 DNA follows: TGTGCCAGCAGCCCGTATGGTTGGACTAACCTTGGGGAGCAGTACTTC. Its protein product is CASSPYGWTNLGEQYF.

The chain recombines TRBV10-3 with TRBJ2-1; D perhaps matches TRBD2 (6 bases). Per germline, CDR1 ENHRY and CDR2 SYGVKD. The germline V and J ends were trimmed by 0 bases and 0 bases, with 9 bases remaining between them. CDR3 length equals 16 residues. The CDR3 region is CAISESGTGSYNEQFF. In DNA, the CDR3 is TGTGCCATCAGTGAGTCCGGGACTGGCTCCTACAATGAGCAGTTCTTC.

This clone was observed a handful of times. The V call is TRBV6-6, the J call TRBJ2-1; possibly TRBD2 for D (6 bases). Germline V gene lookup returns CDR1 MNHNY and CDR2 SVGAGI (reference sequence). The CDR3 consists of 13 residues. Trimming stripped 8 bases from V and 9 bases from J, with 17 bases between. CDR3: CASEGTVEGEQFF. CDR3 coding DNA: TGTGCCAGCGAAGGGACTGTGGAGGGTGAGCAGTTCTTC.

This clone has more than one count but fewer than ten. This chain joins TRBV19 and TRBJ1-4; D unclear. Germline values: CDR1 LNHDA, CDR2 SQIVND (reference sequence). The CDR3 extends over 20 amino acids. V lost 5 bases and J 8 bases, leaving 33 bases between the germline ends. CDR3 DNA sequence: TGTGCCAGTAGTCCCCGGACCCTTTTACCGGGGATAAATAAGAAGGAAAAACTGTTTTTT. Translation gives CASSPRTLLPGINKKEKLFF. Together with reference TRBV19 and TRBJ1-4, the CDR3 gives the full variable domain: DGGITQSPKYLFRKEGQNVTLSCEQNLNHDAMYWYRQDPGQGLRLIYYSQIVNDFQKGDIAEGYSVSREKKESFPLTVTSAQKNPTAFYLCASSPRTLLPGINKKEKLFFGSGTQLSVL.

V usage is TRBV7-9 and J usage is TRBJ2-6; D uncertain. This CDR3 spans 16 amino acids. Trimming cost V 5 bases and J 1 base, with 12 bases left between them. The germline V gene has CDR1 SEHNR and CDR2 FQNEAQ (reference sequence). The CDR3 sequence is CASSRAWVSGANVLTF. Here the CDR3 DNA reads TGTGCCAGCAGCAGGGCCTGGGTTTCTGGGGCCAACGTCCTGACTTTC.

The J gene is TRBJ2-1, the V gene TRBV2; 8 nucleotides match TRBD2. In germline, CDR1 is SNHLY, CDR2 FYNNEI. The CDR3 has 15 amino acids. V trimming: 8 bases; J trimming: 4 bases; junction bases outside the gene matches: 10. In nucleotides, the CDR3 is TGTGCCAGCGTCCAGACCGGGGGGGAGTACAATGAGCAGTTCTTC. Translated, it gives CASVQTGGEYNEQFF.

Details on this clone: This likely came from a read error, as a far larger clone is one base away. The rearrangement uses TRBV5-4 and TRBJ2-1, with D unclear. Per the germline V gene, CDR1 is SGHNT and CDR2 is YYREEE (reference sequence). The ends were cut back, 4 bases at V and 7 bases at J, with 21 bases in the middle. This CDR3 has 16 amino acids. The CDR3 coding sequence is TGTGCCAGCAGCCACCCCGGGTTAGGTATTGGGAATGAGCAGTTCTTC. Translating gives CASSHPGLGIGNEQFF.